This T cell receptor (beta chain) was obtained from a study of blood T cells in healthy people across ages. Findings and limits, study-wide: Observed TCR beta diversity per million T cells went down as age went up. This fall followed a roughly linear course with age.

With a J-beta primer mix and a sample-barcoded 5' primer, a second PCR ran about 7 to 12 cycles. TCRdb processed the 5' RACE reads anew with MiXCR; each CDR3 protein has one entry. The sample includes about 1,500,000 distinct CDR3 sequences, about 40% of them seen just once. To note about this clonotype: The antigen remains undetermined. An end of the junction differs from the germline gene, which may be a read error.

CDR3 length: 13 amino acids. CDR1 and CDR2 from the germline V gene are MNHEY and SMNVEV (reference sequence). What was sequenced was blood. The gene calls are TRBV27 and TRBJ2-1; no reliable D call. The clonotype was recovered from a woman in her late teens or twenties in good health. The CDR3 nucleotides read TGTGTCAGCAGTCTCGGAGTTTCCAATGAGCAGTTCTTC. Translation: CVSSLGVSNEQFF.